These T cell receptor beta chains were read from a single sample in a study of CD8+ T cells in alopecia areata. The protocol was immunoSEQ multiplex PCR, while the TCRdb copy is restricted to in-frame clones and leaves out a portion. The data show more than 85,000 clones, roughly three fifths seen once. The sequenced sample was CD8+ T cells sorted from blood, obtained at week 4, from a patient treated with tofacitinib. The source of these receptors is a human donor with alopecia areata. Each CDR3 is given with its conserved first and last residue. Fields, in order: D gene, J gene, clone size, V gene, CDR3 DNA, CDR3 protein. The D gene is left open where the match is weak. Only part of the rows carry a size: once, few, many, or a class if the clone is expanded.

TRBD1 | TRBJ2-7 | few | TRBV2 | TGTGCCAGCAGTGCGGAGGACAGGGGAAACTACGAGCAGTACTTC | CASSAEDRGNYEQYF
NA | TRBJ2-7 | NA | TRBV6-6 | TGTGCCAGCAGTTACTCAGGATCCCCCCCCTACGAGCAGTACTTC | CASSYSGSPPYEQYF
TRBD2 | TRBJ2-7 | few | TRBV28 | TGTGCCAGCAGTTTACGCCAGATTACGACTAGCGGGAGTTCCCACGAGCAGTACTTC | CASSLRQITTSGSSHEQYF
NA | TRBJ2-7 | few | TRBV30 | TGTGCCTGGTCGGGGAGTTGGTCCGAGCAGTACTTC | CAWSGSWSEQYF
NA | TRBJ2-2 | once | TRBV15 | TGTGCCACCAGCACATCAGGGGCGACCGGGGAGCTGTTTTTT | CATSTSGATGELFF
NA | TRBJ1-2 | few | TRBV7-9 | TGTGCCAGCAGCGATTCGACATCTTTGCATGGCTACACCTTC | CASSDSTSLHGYTF
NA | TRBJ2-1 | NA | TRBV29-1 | TGCAGCGTTGTGACATCCCCCTACAATGAGCAGTTCTTC | CSVVTSPYNEQFF
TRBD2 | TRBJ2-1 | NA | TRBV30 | TGTGCCTGGAGTCCCGGGACTAGCGGGTTTTTGAATGAGCAGTTCTTC | CAWSPGTSGFLNEQFF
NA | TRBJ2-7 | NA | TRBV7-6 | TGTGCCAGCAGCTTAGCGTATGAGGGGGACGAGCAGTACTTC | CASSLAYEGDEQYF
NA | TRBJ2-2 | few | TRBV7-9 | TGTGCCAGCAGCCCCGGGACACTTACCGGGGAGCTGTTTTTT | CASSPGTLTGELFF
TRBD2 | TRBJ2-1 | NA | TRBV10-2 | TGCGCCAGCAGTGCGATGGCTAGCGGGGTCTACAATGAGCAGTTCTTC | CASSAMASGVYNEQFF
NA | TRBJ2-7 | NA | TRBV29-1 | TGCAGCGTTGGGAGGGGTGGCTCCTACGAGCAGTACTTC | CSVGRGGSYEQYF
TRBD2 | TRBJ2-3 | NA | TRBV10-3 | TGTGCCATCAGTGAAGGGCTAGCGGAGGGTGATACGCAGTATTTT | CAISEGLAEGDTQYF
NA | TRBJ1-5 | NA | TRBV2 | TGTGCCAGCAAAGAAGGGACCACTATCAATCAGCCCCAGCATTTT | CASKEGTTINQPQHF
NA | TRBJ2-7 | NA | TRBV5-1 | TGCGCCAGCAGCGGAACCGGGACTTACGAGCAGTACTTC | CASSGTGTYEQYF
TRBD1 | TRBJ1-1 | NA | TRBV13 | TGTGCCACCGGGACAGGGGGGACTGAAGCTTTCTTT | CATGTGGTEAFF
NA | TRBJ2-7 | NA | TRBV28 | TGTGCCAGCAGGGCGCCTGGGGCAGGGGTGTACGAGCAGTACTTC | CASRAPGAGVYEQYF
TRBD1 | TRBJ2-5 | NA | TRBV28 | TGTGCCAGCAGTGCTTCCCTCGACTGGACAGGGCGAGAGACCCAGTACTTC | CASSASLDWTGRETQYF
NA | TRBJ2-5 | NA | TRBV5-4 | TGTGCCAGCACCCTGGCGGGGGCGTACCAAGAGACCCAGTACTTC | CASTLAGAYQETQYF
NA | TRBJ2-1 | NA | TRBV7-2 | TGTGCCAGCAGCCCCTCGGCTTACTCCTACAATGAGCAGTTCTTC | CASSPSAYSYNEQFF
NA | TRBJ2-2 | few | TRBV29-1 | TGCAGCGTTGACGACCGTAATACGAACACCGGGGAGCTGTTTTTT | CSVDDRNTNTGELFF
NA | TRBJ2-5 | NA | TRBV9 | TGTGCCAGCAGCGTAGCTGTAGGTTTGGAGACCCAGTACTTC | CASSVAVGLETQYF
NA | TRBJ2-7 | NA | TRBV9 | TGTGCCAGCAGCGTAGGGGCAGGGGCCGCCTACGAGCAGTACTTC | CASSVGAGAAYEQYF
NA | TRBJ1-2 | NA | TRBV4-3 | TGCGCCAGCAGCCAAGATGCCGCGGGTACGGGTGGCTACACCTTC | CASSQDAAGTGGYTF
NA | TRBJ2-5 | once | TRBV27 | TGTGCCAGCAGACTCAGGGGGGGAGGAGAGACCCAGTACTTC | CASRLRGGGETQYF
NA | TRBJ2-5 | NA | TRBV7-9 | TGTGCCAGCAGCACCCAGTCCGGTGATTACCAAGAGACCCAGTACTTC | CASSTQSGDYQETQYF
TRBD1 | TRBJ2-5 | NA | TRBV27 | TGTGCCAGCAGTTTATTGGGACAGGGTGTTGAAGAGACCCAGTACTTC | CASSLLGQGVEETQYF
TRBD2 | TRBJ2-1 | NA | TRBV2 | TGTGCCAGCAGTCCCGTCGGACTAGCGGGGAAGTGGGCCCATGAGCAGTTCTTC | CASSPVGLAGKWAHEQFF
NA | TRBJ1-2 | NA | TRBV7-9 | TGTGCCAGCAGCTTAGCGAGCCAGCTCTATGGCTACACCTTC | CASSLASQLYGYTF
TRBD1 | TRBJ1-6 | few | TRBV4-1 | TGCGCCAGCAGCCAAGCCCCACTCGGGACAGAGGGTAATTCACCCCTCCACTTT | CASSQAPLGTEGNSPLHF
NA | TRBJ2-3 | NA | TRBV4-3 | TGCGCCAGCAGCAACGGCGTCAGCACAGATACGCAGTATTTT | CASSNGVSTDTQYF
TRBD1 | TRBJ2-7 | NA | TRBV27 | TGTGCCAGCACTTGGGACAGGGAGTACTTC | CASTWDREYF
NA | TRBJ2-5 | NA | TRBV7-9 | TGTGCCAGCCGCTCCGCGGAGACCCAGTACTTC | CASRSAETQYF
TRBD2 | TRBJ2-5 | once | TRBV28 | TGTGCCAGCAGTTTAGTGAGATCGCGGGAGCCACAAGAGACCCAGTACTTC | CASSLVRSREPQETQYF
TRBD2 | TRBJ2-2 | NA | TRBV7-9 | TGTGCCAGCAGCTTTAGCGGGAGTCCTCGTCCCGGGGAGCTGTTTTTT | CASSFSGSPRPGELFF
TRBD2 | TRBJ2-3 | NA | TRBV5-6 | TGTGCCAGCTCGCTAAGCGGGAGTTATGGAGATACGCAGTATTTT | CASSLSGSYGDTQYF
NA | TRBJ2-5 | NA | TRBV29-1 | TGCAGCGTTGAGAAGGGGGTAGAGACCCAGTACTTC | CSVEKGVETQYF
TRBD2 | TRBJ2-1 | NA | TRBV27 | TGTGCCAGCAGTGTAGCGGGAGACCCCAATGAGCAGTTCTTC | CASSVAGDPNEQFF
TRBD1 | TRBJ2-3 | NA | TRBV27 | TGTGCCAGCAGTTTATCGGCGGCAGGGGGCGAAGGTACGCAGTATTTT | CASSLSAAGGEGTQYF
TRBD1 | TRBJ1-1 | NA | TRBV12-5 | TGTGCTAGTGGTCTCTTCCGACAGGGGAAGTGGGAAGCTTTCTTT | CASGLFRQGKWEAFF
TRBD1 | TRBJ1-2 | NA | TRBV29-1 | TGCAGCGTTGAGGACAGGGAGGAATATGGCTACACCTTC | CSVEDREEYGYTF
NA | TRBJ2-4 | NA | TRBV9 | TGTGCCAGCAGCGCAACTAGGGAAAACATTCAGTACTTC | CASSATRENIQYF
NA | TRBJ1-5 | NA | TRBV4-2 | TGTGCCAGCAGCCAAGAGGCCTGGTTCGTAGGGGGTCAGCCCCAGCATTTT | CASSQEAWFVGGQPQHF
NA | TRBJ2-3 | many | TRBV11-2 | TGTGCCAGCAGCCAAGACCCGACAAGCCCCACAGATACGCAGTATTTT | CASSQDPTSPTDTQYF
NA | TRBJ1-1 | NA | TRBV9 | TGTGCCAGCAGCGTAGTTGAGAAAAACACTGAAGCTTTCTTT | CASSVVEKNTEAFF
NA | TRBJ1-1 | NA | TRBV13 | TGTGCCAGCAGTCGCCTAGGGGTCACAGGGAACACTGAAGCTTTCTTT | CASSRLGVTGNTEAFF
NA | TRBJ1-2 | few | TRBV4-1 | TGCGCCAGCAGCCAAGAGGGCAGATCCGAGGAATATGGCTACACCTTC | CASSQEGRSEEYGYTF
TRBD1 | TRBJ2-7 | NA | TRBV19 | TGTGCCAGTAGCCTCGGGACAGGGACTGTGGACGAGCAGTACTTC | CASSLGTGTVDEQYF
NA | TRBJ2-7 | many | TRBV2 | TGTGCCAGCAGTGGGGTGCGCGGGTTGGGTCGAGAGCAGTACTTC | CASSGVRGLGREQYF
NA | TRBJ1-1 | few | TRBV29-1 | TGCAGCGTCTTAACCCAGGATAAGAACACTGAAGCTTTCTTT | CSVLTQDKNTEAFF
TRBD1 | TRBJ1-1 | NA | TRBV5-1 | TGCGCCAGCAAGACAGGGAGTAACACTGAAGCTTTCTTT | CASKTGSNTEAFF
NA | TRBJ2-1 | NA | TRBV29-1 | TGCAGCGCTGTAGGCCAGGAGCAGTCTAGATCACCGGGATCTCGATCCTACAATGAGCAGTTCTTC | CSAVGQEQSRSPGSRSYNEQFF
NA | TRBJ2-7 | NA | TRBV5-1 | TGCGCCAGCAGCTTGGTTGGCGGAGGGTACGAGCAGTACTTC | CASSLVGGGYEQYF
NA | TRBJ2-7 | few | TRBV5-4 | TGTGCCAGCAGCGTTCGGGCAGCCTCCTACGAGCAGTACTTC | CASSVRAASYEQYF
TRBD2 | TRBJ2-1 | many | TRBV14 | TGTGCCAGCAGCCAGAGACTAGCGGGGGGTTCGTACAATGAGCAGTTCTTC | CASSQRLAGGSYNEQFF
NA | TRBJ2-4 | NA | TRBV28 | TGTGCCGCCCAGGTTCGGGGGCTGGGAAACATTCAGTACTTC | CAAQVRGLGNIQYF
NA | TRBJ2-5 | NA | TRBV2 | TGTGCCAGCAGTGACATGCAGGGGATGGGCCAAGAGACCCAGTACTTC | CASSDMQGMGQETQYF
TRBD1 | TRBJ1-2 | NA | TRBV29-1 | TGCAGTGCCGGGACAGGGGGCCGGCGTGGCTACACCTTC | CSAGTGGRRGYTF
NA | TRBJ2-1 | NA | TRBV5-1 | TGCGCCAGCAGCTTGGCGCTTGGCTCCTACAATGAGCAGTTCTTC | CASSLALGSYNEQFF